This TCR beta chain was found in a study of blood T cell repertoires in COVID-19. Study overall: Some COVID-19 samples were acute and others convalescent; all came from the United States, Italy and Spain.

As handled by the study authors: Amplification of reference gene primers was used by the study to estimate nucleated cell counts. Assay: immunoSEQ multiplex PCR; the TCRdb copy retains only in-frame clones and omits some. The V and J calls and the clone size are those of that table, but D and trimming were determined from the DNA. Of around 250,000 clones listed, roughly 88% are singletons. The sequence derives from a woman over 75 with COVID-19, enrolled during active disease. The sequenced material came from peripheral blood.

Here the CDR3 reads CASSLAAPLLMNTEAFF. CDR3 DNA sequence: TGTGCCAGCAGCTTAGCGGCTCCTCTTCTGATGAACACTGAAGCTTTCTTT. This chain connects TRBV7-2 to TRBJ1-1; the D is unclear. The CDR3 has 17 amino acids. Per the germline V gene, CDR1 is SGHTA and CDR2 is FQGNSA. The V end lost 0 bases, the J end lost 0 bases, and 14 bases lay between the germline ends.